This T cell receptor (beta chain) was sequenced for a study of T-cell memory formation after mild COVID-19. The V end was cut by 1 base, the J end by 11 bases, with 12 bases between. The CDR3 extends over 14 amino acids. Germline CDR1 LNHNV, CDR2 YYDKDF (reference sequence). A single record per CDR3 protein comes from TCRdb applying MiXCR to the 5' RACE reads. The table includes about 390,000 distinct CDR3 sequences, approximately 15% detected once. Sequenced sample: PBMCs or a T cell subset sorted from them (not recorded which). The genes are TRBV15 and TRBJ2-6, with D possibly matching TRBD1 (5 bases). The TCR originated in a man younger than 30 who had mild COVID-19 (a few samples of this study predate the infection). Cell type and time point are not known. In nucleotides, the CDR3 is TGTGCCACCAGCAGAGGGGGCGACTCTCACGTCCTGACTTTC. It is translated as CATSRGGDSHVLTF.